Below are 29 T cell receptor beta chains sequenced from a single sample in a study of cytomegalovirus exposure and HLA in healthy donors. PCR amplification relied on 60 Vbeta primers (plus 13 Jbeta primers). Repertoires were generated with immunoSEQ multiplex PCR, while TCRdb's copy carries only in-frame clones and drops some. This sample has about 200,000 clones, with around 88% found just once. Material: PBMCs. The receptors stem from a woman in her 30s in good health and CMV-seronegative.

The V and J genes are TRBV7-9 and TRBJ2-1, with a possible D match to TRBD2 (6 bases). The V gene lost 2 bases and the J gene lost 10 bases, with 18 bases spanning the gap. Germline V gives CDR1 SEHNR, CDR2 FQNEAQ (reference sequence). The CDR3 is made up of 15 amino acids. CDR3 bases: TGTGCCAGCAGCTTACTAGCAGGGAGCCGGGGGGAGCAGTTCTTC. Translating gives CASSLLAGSRGEQFF. The variable domain in full, completed from reference TRBV7-9 and TRBJ2-1, reads DTGVSQNPRHKITKRGQNVTFRCDPISEHNRLYWYRQTLGQGPEFLTYFQNEAQLEKSRLLSDRFSAERPKGSFSTLEIQRTEQGDSAMYLCASSLLAGSRGEQFFGPGTRLTVL.

The chain is built from TRBV27 and TRBJ2-1, with 9 bases that match TRBD2. CDR3 length: 15 residues. CDR1 and CDR2 from the germline V gene are MNHEY and SMNVEV (reference sequence). After removal of 5 bases from V and 4 bases from J, the junction contained 6 bases not matched to a gene. The DNA for the CDR3 is TGTGCCAGCAGTCTCCTAGCGGGAATGTACAATGAGCAGTTCTTC. Its protein is CASSLLAGMYNEQFF.

The chain links TRBV27 to TRBJ2-7; D may be TRBD1 (5 bases). V was clipped by 5 bases and J by 6 bases, with 14 bases between them. Germline V CDR1 and CDR2: MNHEY, SMNVEV (reference sequence). There are 13 residues in the CDR3. The CDR3 DNA sequence: TGTGCCAGCAGTCGCTCAGGGTTTGGCGAGCAGTACTTC. Protein: CASSRSGFGEQYF.

The chain has TRBV9 and TRBJ2-7; 12 bases line up with TRBD1. V lost 2 bases, J lost 4 bases, and 7 bases stayed unmatched. This CDR3 is built from 16 residues. Germline V gene data show CDR1 as SGDLS and CDR2 as YYNGEE. The DNA of the CDR3 is TGTGCCAGCAGCGTTGGGGGGACAGGGGGCGATTACGAGCAGTACTTC. Translated, it gives CASSVGGTGGDYEQYF.

This chain links TRBV30 with TRBJ1-2; 8 nucleotides line up with TRBD1. CDR1 and CDR2 (germline): GTSNPN, SVGIG (reference sequence). The junction had 11 bases not matched to a gene; V was cut back by 4 bases and J by 1 base. The CDR3 has 16 amino acids. The CDR3 DNA is TGTGCCTGGAATCAGCGGACAGGGAGAGGTAACTATGGCTACACCTTC. It encodes CAWNQRTGRGNYGYTF.

This chain joins TRBV19 and TRBJ2-7; TRBD1 matches 11 bases. This CDR3 has 15 amino acids. Germline CDR1 and CDR2: LNHDA and SQIVND (reference sequence). With V trimmed by 5 bases and J by 3 bases, 6 bases remained unmatched. CDR3 sequence: CASSPRTGGFYEQYF. CDR3 coding DNA: TGTGCCAGTAGTCCACGGACAGGGGGCTTCTACGAGCAGTACTTC.

The V and J genes are TRBV6-1 and TRBJ2-7, with 10 bases matching TRBD2. The CDR3 sequence is 15 residues long. The germline gives CDR1 MNHNS, CDR2 SASEGT. The J segment lost 3 bases and the V segment lost 6 bases, leaving 8 bases of the junction unmatched. Here the CDR3 DNA reads TGTGCCAGCAGGACAGCGGGAGGGCCCCTCTACGAGCAGTACTTC. This translates into CASRTAGGPLYEQYF.

The genes are TRBV2 and TRBJ1-5, with D uncertain. Trimming removed 6 bases at V and 1 base at J, with 16 bases between. The germline V gene encodes CDR1 SNHLY and CDR2 FYNNEI. The CDR3 is 16 amino acids. In DNA, the CDR3 is TGTGCCAGCAGCCTCGGGGAGGGTGTGAGCAATCAGCCCCAGCATTTT. It codes for CASSLGEGVSNQPQHF.

This chain uses TRBV4-1 with TRBJ1-1; perhaps TRBD1 as D (6 bases). The CDR3 has 14 amino acids. V dropped 0 bases and J dropped 7 bases, with 12 bases sitting between them. Germline lookup yields CDR1 MGHRA and CDR2 YSYEKL. The CDR3 nucleotides are TGCGCCAGCAGCCAAGATAACAGGGTAGGTGAAGCTTTCTTT. Protein: CASSQDNRVGEAFF.

This chain joins TRBV29-1 and TRBJ2-2, with 7 positions matching TRBD2. Looked up from germline, CDR1 is SQVTM and CDR2 is ANQGSEA. The CDR3 is made up of 12 amino acids. V shed 4 bases and J 4 bases; nucleotides not matched to a gene: 0. The CDR3 nucleotides read TGCAGCGTTGTAGCGGGCACCGGGGAGCTGTTTTTT. This sequence encodes CSVVAGTGELFF.

This clone was counted a single time. The chain carries TRBV4-2 and TRBJ2-1; a weak D match, TRBD2 (6 bases). The CDR3 is 15 amino acids. V was shortened by 5 bases and J by 8 bases, with 19 bases between the two germline ends. Germline CDR1 and CDR2: LGHNA and YNFKEQ. The CDR3 loop reads CASSSPGLRSDEQFF. The CDR3 bases are TGTGCCAGCAGCTCCCCGGGACTCCGAAGCGATGAGCAGTTCTTC.

The chain joins TRBV5-1 to TRBJ2-3; possibly TRBD2 for D (5 bases). The CDR3 loop spans 12 amino acids. V was pared by 3 bases and J by 4 bases, with 6 bases between. CDR1 SGHRS and CDR2 YFSETQ come from the germline V gene. CDR3 sequence (DNA): TGCGCCAGCAGCTCGGACTCAGATACGCAGTATTTT. Translation: CASSSDSDTQYF.

The DNA for the CDR3 is TGTGCCAGCAGGGTACAGACTGGAAACACCATATATTTT. Encoded protein: CASRVQTGNTIYF. The V call is TRBV2, the J call TRBJ1-3; D gene unclear. With 6 bases removed from V and 2 bases from J, the gap between germline ends came to 8 bases. The length of the CDR3 is 13 residues. Germline assignment: CDR1 SNHLY and CDR2 FYNNEI. The whole variable domain, remainder taken from reference TRBV2 and TRBJ1-3, is EPEVTQTPSHQVTQMGQEVILRCVPISNHLYFYWYRQILGQKVEFLVSFYNNEISEKSEIFDDQFSVERPDGSNFTLKIRSTKLEDSAMYFCASRVQTGNTIYFGEGSWLTVV.

The chain recombines TRBV19 with TRBJ2-7; 7 bases fit TRBD1. Germline V gene sequence: CDR1 LNHDA, CDR2 SQIVND (reference sequence). The CDR3 is 13 residues long. V gave up 1 base and J gave up 7 bases; unmatched junction bases: 4. The CDR3 nucleotides read TGTGCCAGTAGTATAGTCACAGGGGAAGAGCAGTACTTC. Translation gives CASSIVTGEEQYF.

The chain employs TRBV28 and TRBJ2-7; D is ambiguous. Germline CDR1 MDHEN, CDR2 SYDVKM. The CDR3 consists of 12 residues. Trimming removed 5 bases from V and 3 bases from J, with 8 bases in between. The CDR3 DNA follows: TGTGCCAGCAGTCCCCAGAACTACGAGCAGTACTTC. This gives the protein CASSPQNYEQYF.

The rearrangement links TRBV6-6 to TRBJ2-7; TRBD2 might be the D (7 bases). V was cut by 6 bases and J by 6 bases, with 18 bases left in between. From germline, CDR1 is MNHNY and CDR2 SVGAGI (reference sequence). This CDR3 comprises 14 residues. The CDR3 DNA follows: TGTGCCAGCAGCCCGACTAGCCAAGGGGGCGAGCAGTACTTC. This encodes CASSPTSQGGEQYF.

The chain is built from TRBV27 and TRBJ2-5; 8 bases map to TRBD1. The end of the DNA fits TRBJ2-7 better, so the J call may be wrong. Germline CDR1 MNHEY, CDR2 SMNVEV (reference sequence). The CDR3 contains 18 residues. The CDR3 nucleotides read TGTGCCAGCAGTTTAAGGACAGGGACTTTCGCATTGGGCAACGAGCAGTACTTC. Translating it yields CASSLRTGTFALGNEQYF.

In this sample, this clone turned up once. The CDR3 DNA reads as TGTGCCAGCAGCACGGGACTAGCGGGACTGAACCCTAGCACAGATACGCAGTATTTT. Residues: CASSTGLAGLNPSTDTQYF. The rearrangement joins TRBV5-4 to TRBJ2-3; 13 bases match TRBD2. Germline V CDR1 and CDR2: SGHNT, YYREEE (reference sequence). Germline trimming cut 4 bases from V and 0 bases from J; bases unmatched to any gene: 11. The length of the CDR3 is 19 residues.

CDR3 residues: CASNTDRGGTEAFF. The DNA of the CDR3 is TGCGCCAGCAACACCGACAGGGGTGGCACTGAAGCTTTCTTT. The chain is built from TRBV5-1 and TRBJ1-1, with 8 bases matching TRBD1. This CDR3 is built from 14 residues. Germline V gives CDR1 SGHRS, CDR2 YFSETQ. The ends lost 6 bases at V and 4 bases at J; junction bases unmatched: 8. Together with reference TRBV5-1 and TRBJ1-1, the CDR3 gives the full variable domain: KAGVTQTPRYLIKTRGQQVTLSCSPISGHRSVSWYQQTPGQGLQFLFEYFSETQRNKGNFPGRFSGRQFSNSRSEMNVSTLELGDSALYLCASNTDRGGTEAFFGQGTRLTVV.

The J gene is TRBJ1-3, the V gene TRBV6-5; perhaps TRBD1 as D (5 bases). Trimming shortened V by 7 bases and J by 2 bases, and 12 bases separated the two germline ends. This CDR3 comprises 14 residues. In germline, CDR1 is MNHEY, CDR2 SVGAGI. The CDR3 coding sequence is TGTGCCAGCACTTTCGGGGGGACTGGAAACACCATATATTTT. Translation gives CASTFGGTGNTIYF.

The rearrangement uses TRBV28 and TRBJ2-4; possibly TRBD1 for D (6 bases). The CDR3 sequence is 16 residues long. Germline V lookup: CDR1 MDHEN, CDR2 SYDVKM. V lost 4 bases and J 4 bases, leaving 17 bases between the germline ends. The CDR3 nucleotides read TGTGCCAGCAGTTCCATTCCAACAGGGTTAAAAAACATTCAGTACTTC. The encoded protein is CASSSIPTGLKNIQYF.

The chain uses TRBV19 and TRBJ1-5; TRBD1 matches 7 bases. J was trimmed by 9 bases and V by 10 bases; bases with no gene match: 12. The germline V gene has CDR1 LNHDA and CDR2 SQIVND (reference sequence). This CDR3 comprises 13 residues. As DNA, the CDR3 is TGTGCCACAAGACAGGGACCTATGACGCCCCAGCATTTT. Amino acid sequence: CATRQGPMTPQHF.

This chain connects TRBV9 to TRBJ2-7, with D possibly matching TRBD1 (5 bases). Trimming left V 0 bases short and J 0 bases short, with 7 bases between. The CDR3 consists of 14 residues. Germline CDR1 is SGDLS and CDR2 is YYNGEE. The CDR3 nucleotides are TGTGCCAGCAGCGTAGGGGGCCTCTCCTACGAGCAGTACTTC. This sequence encodes CASSVGGLSYEQYF.

The chain has TRBV11-1 and TRBJ1-5; no firm D call. V gave up 9 bases and J gave up 1 base, with 19 bases separating them. Looked up from germline, CDR1 is SGHAT and CDR2 is FQDESV (reference sequence). The CDR3 has 16 residues. This CDR3 is CASGGQGTRSNQPQHF. The CDR3 DNA follows: TGTGCCAGTGGCGGCCAAGGTACCCGGAGCAATCAGCCCCAGCATTTT.

J is TRBJ2-1 and V is TRBV7-9, with 11 bases that match TRBD2. V gave up 3 bases and J gave up 10 bases; unmatched junction bases: 2. Germline-derived CDR1 and CDR2 are SEHNR and FQNEAQ (reference sequence). CDR3 length equals 13 residues. CDR3 DNA: TGTGCCAGCAGCTTGGGACTAGCGGTAGAGCAGTTCTTC. Translating it yields CASSLGLAVEQFF.

This clone came up a few times. The chain links TRBV5-4 to TRBJ2-1; TRBD1 matches at 10 bases. Germline lookup yields CDR1 SGHNT and CDR2 YYREEE (reference sequence). With V trimmed by 2 bases and J by 6 bases, 2 bases remained unmatched. This CDR3 is 14 amino acids long. The CDR3 is CASSFWTGGNEQFF. The CDR3 DNA reads TGTGCCAGCAGCTTTTGGACAGGGGGCAATGAGCAGTTCTTC.

V is TRBV19 and J is TRBJ2-3; D is possibly TRBD1 (6 bases). The CDR3 extends over 13 amino acids. Trimming took off 6 bases at V and 3 bases at J, with 10 bases between the two ends. The germline V gene has CDR1 LNHDA and CDR2 SQIVND (reference sequence). The CDR3 region has the DNA TGTGCCAGTAGCGGGACATGGACAGATACGCAGTATTTT. Its translation is CASSGTWTDTQYF.

The gene calls are TRBV19 and TRBJ2-7; 9 bases agree with TRBD1. V gave up 6 bases and J gave up 6 bases; unmatched junction bases: 9. This CDR3 region has 14 residues. Germline V gives CDR1 LNHDA, CDR2 SQIVND (reference sequence). The CDR3: CASRTGQGTGEQYF. The CDR3 DNA is TGTGCCAGTAGGACGGGACAGGGTACGGGCGAGCAGTACTTC.

The rearrangement joins TRBV28 to TRBJ2-3, with 8 positions matching TRBD2. V dropped 6 bases and J dropped 0; count of bases not matched to a gene: 11. This CDR3 has 17 amino acids. Looked up from germline, CDR1 is MDHEN and CDR2 is SYDVKM. The CDR3 DNA reads TGTGCCAGCAGAGAGGCGGGGGGCCCTCCTAGCACAGATACGCAGTATTTT. It translates to CASREAGGPPSTDTQYF.